These T cell receptor beta chains were read from a single sample in a study of cytomegalovirus exposure and HLA in healthy donors. Generated by immunoSEQ multiplex PCR, the TCRdb table keeps only in-frame clones and is missing some. The profile shows about 110,000 clones, roughly 80% of them singletons. Sequencing input: PBMCs. Receptors originate from a middle-aged man in good health and CMV-seronegative. Each CDR3 is given with its conserved first and last residue. The D gene is left open where the match is weak.

CASKGTLSSGGGLGEQFF,TRBD2,TRBV2
CASSVSRQIDTDTQYF,-,TRBV7-9
CASSPSGVRDGYTF,-,TRBV18
CASSFVQSPYEQYF,-,TRBV5-1
CASSLAGGGAIGETQYF,TRBD2,TRBV7-6
CASSVRQVNTEAFF,-,TRBV9
CASSLEQGTDTQYF,-,TRBV5-1
CASSFQTSLGETQYF,-,TRBV9
CASRPGPSGFTGELFF,TRBD2,TRBV5-1
CASSDISGVRAKNIQYF,-,TRBV28
CASSFQDGTEAFF,-,TRBV5-4
CASSASRGNQPQHF,-,TRBV2
CASSLEVSGGRYTSTDTQYF,TRBD2,TRBV5-1
CASSYGQGAFFRGYTF,TRBD1,TRBV6-6
CASSLMRTGERYEQYF,TRBD1,TRBV2
CASSSGQLRGSETQYF,TRBD1,TRBV5-8
CASSAPSGNTGELFF,TRBD2,TRBV19
CASSDWGHQPQHF,-,TRBV6-5
CASSEAYRNTEAFF,-,TRBV2
CASSLGESNQPQHF,-,TRBV18
CASSTGTSGGPSSTDTQYF,TRBD2,TRBV6-4
CASSPLTRNTGELFF,-,TRBV7-9
CASSGRDRGGNQPQHF,TRBD1,TRBV6-1
CASSMGQGWGYTF,TRBD1,TRBV19
CASSSPRQEMFF,-,TRBV27
CASRLTGSPLAEQYF,-,TRBV5-6
CASSIGASEQYF,-,TRBV19
CASSSYGTGELFF,-,TRBV7-7
CASSSPGLGNEQFF,TRBD2,TRBV27
CASRRPGQRYNEQFF,TRBD1,TRBV6-5
CASSLAFYRETGNTIYF,-,TRBV11-2
CSVSRDYYGYTF,-,TRBV29-1
CASSITGVSTGELFF,-,TRBV19
CASSSTSDQPQHF,-,TRBV4-1
CASRETRAGELFF,-,TRBV2
CASGPQGNTEAFF,-,TRBV12-5
CASSASGTEDHLF,TRBD1,TRBV5-1
CASSDSSGGANEQFF,TRBD2,TRBV6-4
CASSRTSGGKETQYF,TRBD2,TRBV5-4
CASSSPGHEAFF,-,TRBV5-4
CASSHDREETQYF,TRBD1,TRBV5-6
CASMLRGGTEAFF,-,TRBV5-1
CASSPGLAVGSGANVLTF,TRBD2,TRBV5-1
CATSREASGETQYF,TRBD2,TRBV15
CASSQGWGNGYTF,-,TRBV7-2
CASSPLDKANSPLHF,-,TRBV6-6
CASSWGPRGRETQYF,-,TRBV7-8
CASSLRGGSDEQYF,TRBD2,TRBV7-9
CASIAPQGGRGEQFF,-,TRBV27
CSVESRGPNLTPYEQYF,TRBD1,TRBV29-1
CASSSDRDRGQGYTF,TRBD1,TRBV9
CASSTWGSSSYNEQFF,-,TRBV5-8
CASSGAGTSVLSEQYF,TRBD2,TRBV9
CASSLRGNTEAFF,-,TRBV11-3
CASSSSGITTDTQYF,TRBD2,TRBV11-1